These 21 T cell receptor beta chains share one sample of origin, sequenced in a study of blood T cell repertoires in COVID-19. TCRdb keeps only in-frame clones here, not all; method: immunoSEQ multiplex PCR. The data contain about 84,000 clones, about 73% of them seen just once; the ten biggest clones take up approximately 5.8%. The sample consisted of peripheral blood. The receptors stem from a middle-aged man with active or convalescent COVID-19.

Here the CDR3 DNA reads TGCAGCGTTGTGGCGGGGGCAGGTGGCTACACCTTC. It yields the protein CSVVAGAGGYTF. The chain has TRBV29-1 and TRBJ1-2, with D perhaps matching TRBD1 (6 bases). Per the germline V gene, CDR1 is SQVTM and CDR2 is ANQGSEA. V lost 4 bases and J 7 bases, leaving 13 bases between the germline ends. CDR3 length: 12 residues.

The rearrangement uses TRBV6-5 and TRBJ2-5, with TRBD2 matching 8 bases. Germline values: CDR1 MNHEY, CDR2 SVGAGI. J was trimmed by 2 bases and V by 2 bases; bases with no gene match: 4. This CDR3 contains 15 residues. The CDR3 coding sequence is TGTGCCAGCAGTTACGGACTAGCCCCACAAGAGACCCAGTACTTC. Translation gives CASSYGLAPQETQYF.

The CDR3 loop is CASSLTGSGELFF. The CDR3 nucleotides read TGTGCCAGTAGTCTTACAGGGTCCGGGGAGCTGTTTTTT. The V gene is TRBV19, the J gene TRBJ2-2; tentatively, D is TRBD1 (6 bases). The CDR3 extends over 13 amino acids. V lost 5 bases and J 6 bases, leaving 10 bases between the germline ends. Germline CDR1 LNHDA, CDR2 SQIVND (reference sequence).

This clone was seen a single time. The chain uses TRBV5-1 and TRBJ2-7, with TRBD1 identical over 9 bases. Germline V gene sequence: CDR1 SGHRS, CDR2 YFSETQ. V lost 5 bases, J lost 3 bases, and 18 bases stayed unmatched. This CDR3 comprises 18 residues. The CDR3 nucleotides read TGCGCCAGCAGGGCGGGACAGGGTTGGGCTAAGATGTTCTACGAGCAGTACTTC. Translating gives CASRAGQGWAKMFYEQYF.

The V call is TRBV6-2 or TRBV6-3, the J call TRBJ2-5, with D uncertain. The CDR3 has 11 residues. Trimming stripped 4 bases from V and 7 bases from J, with 7 bases between. Germline V lookup: CDR1 MNHEY, CDR2 SVGEGT. The CDR3 DNA reads TGTGCCAGCAGTTTAACTGGGACCCAGTACTTC. Its protein is CASSLTGTQYF.

The V and J genes are TRBV10-3 and TRBJ1-2; 7 bases match TRBD1. The CDR3 consists of 14 residues. Germline V gene data show CDR1 as ENHRY and CDR2 as SYGVKD. Trimming took 8 bases from V and 4 from J; bases not matched to a gene: 10. The CDR3 region has the DNA TGTGCCATCGCGTCAGGGACAGAGACCTATGGCTACACCTTC. Translation: CAIASGTETYGYTF.

The rearrangement links TRBV5-1 to TRBJ2-7; a weak D match, TRBD2 (5 bases). Trimming stripped 4 bases from V and 0 bases from J, with 17 bases between. Germline assignment: CDR1 SGHRS and CDR2 YFSETQ. This CDR3 has 16 residues. The CDR3 spells CASSLAGGPSSYEQYF. In DNA form, the CDR3 reads TGCGCCAGCAGCCTCGCTGGAGGCCCGAGCTCCTACGAGCAGTACTTC. The full variable domain, rest sourced from reference TRBV5-1 and TRBJ2-7, is KAGVTQTPRYLIKTRGQQVTLSCSPISGHRSVSWYQQTPGQGLQFLFEYFSETQRNKGNFPGRFSGRQFSNSRSEMNVSTLELGDSALYLCASSLAGGPSSYEQYFGPGTRLTVT.

This clone has only one observation. The chain joins TRBV6-5 to TRBJ1-5, with 7 positions matching TRBD1. The CDR3 sequence is 13 residues long. Germline CDR1 is MNHEY and CDR2 is SVGAGI. V trimming: 5 bases; J trimming: 11 bases; junction bases outside the gene matches: 9. CDR3 DNA: TGTGCCAGCAGTCCAAAAGGGACAGACGCCCAGCATTTT. Its protein product is CASSPKGTDAQHF.

This chain uses TRBV7-2 with TRBJ1-3, with D possibly matching TRBD1 (5 bases). Germline V CDR1 and CDR2: SGHTA, FQGNSA. This CDR3 is 14 amino acids long. Trimming removed 2 bases from V and 3 bases from J, with 8 bases in between. CDR3 DNA sequence: TGTGCCAGCAGCTTACACGGGGGTGGAAACACCATATATTTT. Translated, it gives CASSLHGGGNTIYF.

In DNA form, the CDR3 reads TGTGCCAGTAGTATCCTTGTCACGCCTACGCAGTACTTC. Its translation: CASSILVTPTQYF. The chain is built from TRBV19 and TRBJ2-7; the D is unclear. This CDR3 is built from 13 residues. Between the trimmed V and J ends, which lost 3 bases and 9 bases, there was a span of 15 bases. Germline loops: CDR1 LNHDA, CDR2 SQIVND (reference sequence).

This chain uses TRBV7-2 with TRBJ1-3; D is perhaps TRBD1 (5 bases). The CDR3 is 15 amino acids. Germline CDR1 and CDR2: SGHTA and FQGNSA. Between the trimmed V and J ends, which lost 5 bases and 2 bases, there was a span of 13 bases. The CDR3 region is CASSPRVMAGNTIYF. DNA of the CDR3: TGTGCCAGCAGCCCCAGGGTCATGGCTGGAAACACCATATATTTT.

This clone appeared a few times. For the CDR3, the DNA is TGTGCCTGGAGTGTATGGAGGTATGGCTACACCTTC. As protein: CAWSVWRYGYTF. The chain combines TRBV30 with TRBJ1-2; D call uncertain. Trimming pared 0 bases from V and 5 bases from J, leaving 7 bases between. The CDR3 has 12 residues. Germline values: CDR1 GTSNPN, CDR2 SVGIG (reference sequence).

This sequence joins TRBV10-3 and TRBJ1-1; D gene ambiguous. CDR1 and CDR2 (germline): ENHRY, SYGVKD. With 2 bases removed from V and 3 bases from J, the gap between germline ends came to 7 bases. CDR3 length: 13 amino acids. CDR3 in DNA: TGTGCCATCAGTGAGAGGAGTGACACTGAAGCTTTCTTT. Its translation: CAISERSDTEAFF.

The J gene is TRBJ2-7, the V gene TRBV21-1; the table calls TRBD1, which could not be checked here. TRBV21-1 is shown as a pseudogene. The CDR3 has 17 residues. The DNA of the CDR3 is TGTGCCAGCAGCAAAAGGGAGACGCCCTCAGGGGTCTACGAGCAGTACTTC. It codes for CASSKRETPSGVYEQYF.

The rearrangement uses TRBV12-3 or TRBV12-4 and TRBJ2-7; the D gene is possibly TRBD2 (5 bases). V was cut by 6 bases and J by 7 bases, with 13 bases left in between. The CDR3 contains 12 residues. The DNA of the CDR3 is TGTGCCAGCAGAGCGGACGGTCCGGAGCAGTACTTC. Translation: CASRADGPEQYF.

The chain uses TRBV12-3 or TRBV12-4 and TRBJ2-7; perhaps TRBD1 as D (6 bases). This CDR3 spans 12 amino acids. V lost 4 bases, J lost 6 bases, and 10 bases lay in between. The CDR3 DNA is TGTGCCAGCAGTTGGGACATCATCGAGCAGTACTTC. Translated, it gives CASSWDIIEQYF.

The chain carries TRBV21-1 and TRBJ2-7; TRBD2, as called in the table, went unchecked against the DNA. TRBV21-1 is reported as a pseudogene. The CDR3 spans 17 residues. CDR3: CASSLKGAGRRSYEQYF. DNA of the CDR3: TGTGCCAGCAGCCTGAAGGGAGCAGGGAGGAGATCTTACGAGCAGTACTTC.

The V and J genes are TRBV7-3 and TRBJ2-1; TRBD2 aligns across 7 bases. The junction had 14 bases not matched to a gene; V was cut back by 5 bases and J by 10 bases. Germline CDR1 reads SGHTA; CDR2 reads FQGTGA. The CDR3 consists of 15 residues. The CDR3 DNA follows: TGTGCCAGCAGCCCCCCGCCGGGACTAAGCGGAGAGCAGTTCTTC. It yields the protein CASSPPPGLSGEQFF.

The chain employs TRBV10-3 and TRBJ2-3; 7 bases are a match to TRBD1. Germline V gene data show CDR1 as ENHRY and CDR2 as SYGVKD. With V trimmed by 0 bases and J by 0 bases, 9 bases remained unmatched. The CDR3 runs to 18 residues. CDR3 DNA sequence: TGTGCCATCAGTGAGTCGAAGGGGGCAGTTGGGAGCACAGATACGCAGTATTTT. Protein: CAISESKGAVGSTDTQYF.

The rearrangement uses TRBV15 and TRBJ1-1; TRBD1 matches 8 bases. CDR3 length: 15 amino acids. V trimming: 4 bases; J trimming: 1 base; junction bases outside the gene matches: 5. The germline CDR1 and CDR2 sequences are LNHNV and YYDKDF (reference sequence). In DNA form, the CDR3 reads TGTGCCACCAGCAAAGGACAGGGCCGGAACACTGAAGCTTTCTTT. This encodes CATSKGQGRNTEAFF.

The CDR3 loop is CASSETGDTQYF. CDR3 in DNA: TGTGCCAGCAGTGAAACGGGGGATACGCAGTATTTT. The chain has TRBV6-1 and TRBJ2-3; D is possibly TRBD2 (5 bases). CDR1 MNHNS and CDR2 SASEGT come from the germline V gene. This CDR3 has 12 amino acids. V lost 2 bases to trimming and J lost 6 bases, with 6 bases between them.